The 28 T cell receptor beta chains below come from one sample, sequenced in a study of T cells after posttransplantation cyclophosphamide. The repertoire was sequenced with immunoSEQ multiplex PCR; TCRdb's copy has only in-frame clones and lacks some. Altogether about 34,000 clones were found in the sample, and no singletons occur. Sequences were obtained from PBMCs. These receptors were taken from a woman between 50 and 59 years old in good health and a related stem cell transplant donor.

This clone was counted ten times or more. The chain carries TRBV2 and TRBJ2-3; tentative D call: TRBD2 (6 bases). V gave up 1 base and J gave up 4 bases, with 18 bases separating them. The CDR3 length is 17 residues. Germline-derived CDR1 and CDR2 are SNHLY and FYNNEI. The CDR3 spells CASSEGPPGVAADTQYF. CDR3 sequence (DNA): TGTGCCAGCAGTGAAGGCCCACCGGGGGTAGCGGCAGATACGCAGTATTTT.

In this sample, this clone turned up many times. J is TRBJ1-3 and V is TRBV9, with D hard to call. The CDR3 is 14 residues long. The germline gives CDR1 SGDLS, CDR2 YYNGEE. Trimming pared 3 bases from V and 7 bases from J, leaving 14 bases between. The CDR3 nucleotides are TGTGCCAGCAGCGATATTACCGAGGTGAACACCATATATTTT. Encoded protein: CASSDITEVNTIYF.

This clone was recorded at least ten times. The CDR3 region is CASRPGFTYEQYF. The CDR3 DNA sequence: TGTGCCAGCAGACCAGGGTTTACCTACGAGCAGTACTTC. The chain links TRBV27 to TRBJ2-7; D perhaps matches TRBD1 (5 bases). V lost 6 bases, J lost 2 bases, and 11 bases lay in between. The CDR3 is made up of 13 amino acids. Per germline, CDR1 MNHEY and CDR2 SMNVEV (reference sequence).

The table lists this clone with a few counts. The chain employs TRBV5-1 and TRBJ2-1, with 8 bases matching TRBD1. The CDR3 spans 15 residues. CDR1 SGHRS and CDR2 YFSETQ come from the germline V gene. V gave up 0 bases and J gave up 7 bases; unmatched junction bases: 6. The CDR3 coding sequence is TGCGCCAGCAGCTTGGTCCCAGGGGGCGGAAATGAGCAGTTCTTC. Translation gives CASSLVPGGGNEQFF.

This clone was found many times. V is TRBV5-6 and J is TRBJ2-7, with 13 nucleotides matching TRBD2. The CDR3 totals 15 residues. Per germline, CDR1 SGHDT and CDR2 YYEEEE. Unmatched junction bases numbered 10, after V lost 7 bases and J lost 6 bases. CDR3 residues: CASLSGLAGDGEQYF. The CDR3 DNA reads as TGTGCCAGCCTTAGCGGACTAGCGGGAGATGGCGAGCAGTACTTC.

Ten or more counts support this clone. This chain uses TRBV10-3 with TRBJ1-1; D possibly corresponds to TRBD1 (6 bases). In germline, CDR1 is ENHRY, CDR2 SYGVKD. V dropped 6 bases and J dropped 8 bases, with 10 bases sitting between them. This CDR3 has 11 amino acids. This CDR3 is CAIRETGEAFF. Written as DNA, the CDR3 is TGTGCCATCAGGGAGACAGGAGAAGCTTTCTTT.

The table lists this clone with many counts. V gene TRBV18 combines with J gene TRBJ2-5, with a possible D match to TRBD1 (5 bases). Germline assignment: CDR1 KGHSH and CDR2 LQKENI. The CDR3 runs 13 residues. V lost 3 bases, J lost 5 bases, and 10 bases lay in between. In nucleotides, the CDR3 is TGTGCCAGCTCACCCAGGGATTTGGAGACCCAGTACTTC. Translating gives CASSPRDLETQYF.

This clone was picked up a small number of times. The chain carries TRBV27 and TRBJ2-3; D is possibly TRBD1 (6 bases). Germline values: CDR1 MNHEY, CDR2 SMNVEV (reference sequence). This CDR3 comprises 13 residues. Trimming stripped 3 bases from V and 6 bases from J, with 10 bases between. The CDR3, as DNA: TGTGCCAGCAGTTTGAGGGGGTGGGATACGCAGTATTTT. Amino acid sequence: CASSLRGWDTQYF.

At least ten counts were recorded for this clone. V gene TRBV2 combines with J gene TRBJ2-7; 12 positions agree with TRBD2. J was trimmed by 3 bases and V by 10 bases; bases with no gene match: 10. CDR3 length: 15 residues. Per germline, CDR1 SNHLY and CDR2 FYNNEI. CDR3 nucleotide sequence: TGTGCCACCGGAGCTAGGACTAGCGGGGACTACGAGCAGTACTTC. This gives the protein CATGARTSGDYEQYF.

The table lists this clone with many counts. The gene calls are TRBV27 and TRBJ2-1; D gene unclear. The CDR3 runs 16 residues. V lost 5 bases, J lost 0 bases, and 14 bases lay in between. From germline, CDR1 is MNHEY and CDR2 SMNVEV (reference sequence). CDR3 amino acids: CASSPTRESSYNEQFF. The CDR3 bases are TGTGCCAGCAGTCCCACTCGCGAGAGCTCCTACAATGAGCAGTTCTTC.

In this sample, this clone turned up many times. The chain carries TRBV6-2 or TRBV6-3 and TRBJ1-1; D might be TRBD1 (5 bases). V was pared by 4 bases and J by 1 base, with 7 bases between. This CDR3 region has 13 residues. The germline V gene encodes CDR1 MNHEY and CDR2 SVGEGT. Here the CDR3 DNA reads TGTGCCAGCAGTTGGACACCGAACACTGAAGCTTTCTTT. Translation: CASSWTPNTEAFF.

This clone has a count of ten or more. CDR3 nucleotides: TGTGCCAGTAGTATTCAGCAGGGGACTGAAGCTTTCTTT. The encoded protein is CASSIQQGTEAFF. J is TRBJ1-1 and V is TRBV19; D might be TRBD1 (6 bases). The CDR3 runs 13 residues. The V gene lost 3 bases and the J gene lost 5 bases, with 10 bases spanning the gap. Germline lookup yields CDR1 LNHDA and CDR2 SQIVND (reference sequence).

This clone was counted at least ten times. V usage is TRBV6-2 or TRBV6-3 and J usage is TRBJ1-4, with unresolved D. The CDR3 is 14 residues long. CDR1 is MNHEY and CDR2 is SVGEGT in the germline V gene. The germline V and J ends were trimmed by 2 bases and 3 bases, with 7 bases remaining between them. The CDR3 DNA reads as TGTGCCAGCAGTTACGTGGGCGCTAATGAAAAACTGTTTTTT. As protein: CASSYVGANEKLFF.

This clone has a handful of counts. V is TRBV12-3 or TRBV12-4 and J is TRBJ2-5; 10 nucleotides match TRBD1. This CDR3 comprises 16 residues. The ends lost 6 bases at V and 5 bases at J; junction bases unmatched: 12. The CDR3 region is CASRATGTGVGETQYF. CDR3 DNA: TGTGCCAGCAGGGCTACCGGGACAGGGGTGGGGGAGACCCAGTACTTC.

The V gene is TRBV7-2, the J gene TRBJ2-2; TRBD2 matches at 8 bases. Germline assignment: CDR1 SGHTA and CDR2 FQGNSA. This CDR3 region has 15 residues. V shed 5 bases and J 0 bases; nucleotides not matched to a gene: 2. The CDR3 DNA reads TGTGCCAGCAGCCCGGGACTAGCGAACACCGGGGAGCTGTTTTTT. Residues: CASSPGLANTGELFF.

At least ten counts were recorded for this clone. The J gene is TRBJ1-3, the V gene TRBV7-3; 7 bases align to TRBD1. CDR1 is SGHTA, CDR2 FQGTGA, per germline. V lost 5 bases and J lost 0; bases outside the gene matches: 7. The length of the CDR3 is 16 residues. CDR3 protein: CASSRQGPDSGNTIYF. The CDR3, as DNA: TGTGCCAGCAGCCGACAGGGACCGGACTCTGGAAACACCATATATTTT.

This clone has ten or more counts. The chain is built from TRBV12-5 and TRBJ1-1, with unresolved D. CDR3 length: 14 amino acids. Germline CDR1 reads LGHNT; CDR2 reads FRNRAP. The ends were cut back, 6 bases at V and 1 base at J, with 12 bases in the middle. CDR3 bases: TGTGCTAGTGGGGCCACACGATCGAACACTGAAGCTTTCTTT. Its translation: CASGATRSNTEAFF.

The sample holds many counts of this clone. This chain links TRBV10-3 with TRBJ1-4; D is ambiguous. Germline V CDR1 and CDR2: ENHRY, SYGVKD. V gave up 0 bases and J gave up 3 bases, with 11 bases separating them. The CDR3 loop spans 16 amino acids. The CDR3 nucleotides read TGTGCCATCAGTGAGTCGGAGGGCAGAGCTAATGAAAAACTGTTTTTT. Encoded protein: CAISESEGRANEKLFF.

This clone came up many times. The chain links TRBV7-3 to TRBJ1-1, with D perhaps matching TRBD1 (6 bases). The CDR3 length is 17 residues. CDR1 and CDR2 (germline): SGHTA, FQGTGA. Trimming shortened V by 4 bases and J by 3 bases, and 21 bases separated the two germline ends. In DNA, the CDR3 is TGTGCCAGCAGCTCCTCGGCGCGCGGGACACTATACACTGAAGCTTTCTTT. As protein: CASSSSARGTLYTEAFF.

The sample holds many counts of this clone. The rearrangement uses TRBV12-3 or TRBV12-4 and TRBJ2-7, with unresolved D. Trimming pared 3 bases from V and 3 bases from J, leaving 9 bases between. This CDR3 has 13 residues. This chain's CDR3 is CASSFSYDYEQYF. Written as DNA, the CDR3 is TGTGCCAGCAGTTTTTCCTACGACTACGAGCAGTACTTC.

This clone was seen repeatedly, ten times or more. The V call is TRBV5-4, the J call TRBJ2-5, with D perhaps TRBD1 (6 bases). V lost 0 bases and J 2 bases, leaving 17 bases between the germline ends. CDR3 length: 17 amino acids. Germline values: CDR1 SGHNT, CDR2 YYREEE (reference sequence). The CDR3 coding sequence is TGTGCCAGCAGCTTGGCCAAACATACAGGGACACAAGAGACCCAGTACTTC. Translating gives CASSLAKHTGTQETQYF.

The CDR3 DNA sequence: TGCAGCGGAGATAGCGGAGGCACAGATACGCAGTATTTT. This gives the protein CSGDSGGTDTQYF. V usage is TRBV29-1 and J usage is TRBJ2-3; weak D call: TRBD2 (6 bases). The CDR3 runs 13 residues. The V end lost 7 bases, the J end lost 1 base, and 12 bases lay between the germline ends. Germline loops: CDR1 SQVTM, CDR2 ANQGSEA.

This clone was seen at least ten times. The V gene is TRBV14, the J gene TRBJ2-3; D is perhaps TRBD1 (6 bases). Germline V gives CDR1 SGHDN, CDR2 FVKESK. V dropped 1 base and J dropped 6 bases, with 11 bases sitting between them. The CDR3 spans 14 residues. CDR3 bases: TGTGCCAGCAGCCAAGGTACAGGGCCCGATACGCAGTATTTT. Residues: CASSQGTGPDTQYF.

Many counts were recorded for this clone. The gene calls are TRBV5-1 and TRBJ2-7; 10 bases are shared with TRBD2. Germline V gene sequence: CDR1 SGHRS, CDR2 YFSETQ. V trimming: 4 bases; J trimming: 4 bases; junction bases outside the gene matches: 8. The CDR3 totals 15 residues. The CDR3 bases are TGCGCCAGCAGCCCGTTTGAGCGGGAGGGGTACGAGCAGTACTTC. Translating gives CASSPFEREGYEQYF. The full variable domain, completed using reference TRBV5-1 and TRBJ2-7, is KAGVTQTPRYLIKTRGQQVTLSCSPISGHRSVSWYQQTPGQGLQFLFEYFSETQRNKGNFPGRFSGRQFSNSRSEMNVSTLELGDSALYLCASSPFEREGYEQYFGPGTRLTVT.

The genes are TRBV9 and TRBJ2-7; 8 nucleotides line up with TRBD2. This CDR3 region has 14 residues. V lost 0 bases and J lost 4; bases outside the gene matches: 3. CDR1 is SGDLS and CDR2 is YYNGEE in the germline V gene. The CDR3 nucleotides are TGTGCCAGCAGCGTAGGGAGCGGGAGTTACGAGCAGTACTTC. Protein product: CASSVGSGSYEQYF.

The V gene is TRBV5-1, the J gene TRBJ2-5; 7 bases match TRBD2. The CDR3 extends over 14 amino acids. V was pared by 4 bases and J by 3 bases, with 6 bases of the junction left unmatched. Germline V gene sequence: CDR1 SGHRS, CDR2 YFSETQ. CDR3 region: CASSATSSKETQYF. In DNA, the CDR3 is TGCGCCAGCAGCGCGACTAGCTCGAAAGAGACCCAGTACTTC.

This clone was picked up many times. CDR3 sequence reads: CASSPLRFGGYGYTF. The CDR3 DNA reads TGTGCCAGTAGTCCTCTAAGGTTTGGCGGGTATGGCTACACCTTC. V and J are TRBV19 and TRBJ1-2; D unclear. The V gene's germline CDR1 is LNHDA and CDR2 SQIVND (reference sequence). This CDR3 has 15 residues. V lost 5 bases, J lost 5 bases, and 18 bases lay in between.

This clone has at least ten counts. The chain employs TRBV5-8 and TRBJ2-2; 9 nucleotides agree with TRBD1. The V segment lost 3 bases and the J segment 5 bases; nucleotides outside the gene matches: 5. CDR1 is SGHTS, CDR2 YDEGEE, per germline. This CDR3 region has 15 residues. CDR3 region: CASSSLGTGTGELFF. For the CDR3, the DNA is TGTGCCAGCAGCTCGCTCGGGACAGGGACCGGGGAGCTGTTTTTT.